One and the same sample provided the 26 T cell receptor beta chains below, sequenced in a study of beta chain features in type 1 diabetes (dated by TCRdb to the late 2010s). Beyond this particular receptor, the publication reports: Type 1 diabetes patients showed a moderate but significant shortening of TCRB CDR3 length in all four CD4+ subsets.

Their antigen targets remain unknown. The library was prepared using the immunoSEQ multiplex PCR assay. The entire amount of isolated RNA was reverse transcribed using the High Capacity cDNA Reverse Transcription Kit, so the sequenced TCRB transcripts were expressed ones. The table comes from immuneACCESS by way of TCRdb, which keeps in-frame sequences with V and J called. Part of the clones is missing from these tables; in studies checked, under half for an unresolved V gene and the rest for unknown reasons. This sample is represented by about 240,000 clones; about 14% of them were singletons. In total, the top ten clones hold 0.019% of the sample. Sequences were obtained from naive CD4+ T cells from blood. In light of the paper, this sample's cell subset or site label describes: true naive CD4+ T cells. The source is a man aged 25 to 40 with type 1 diabetes.

The chain has TRBV30 and TRBJ1-2, with D possibly being TRBD1 (5 bases). The length of the CDR3 is 13 residues. Germline CDR1 and CDR2: GTSNPN and SVGIG (reference sequence). V gave up 0 bases and J gave up 3 bases, with 8 bases separating them. CDR3 residues: CAWSVDRDYGYTF. CDR3 DNA sequence: TGTGCCTGGAGTGTAGACAGAGACTATGGCTACACCTTC.

V is TRBV4-2 and J is TRBJ2-5; D is possibly TRBD1 (6 bases). The CDR3 spans 15 residues. Germline-derived CDR1 and CDR2 are LGHNA and YNFKEQ. The germline V and J ends were trimmed by 1 base and 2 bases, with 11 bases remaining between them. The CDR3 loop is CASSQVNGQQETQYF. Written as DNA, the CDR3 is TGTGCCAGCAGCCAAGTAAATGGACAGCAAGAGACCCAGTACTTC.

This clone came up a few times. This sequence joins TRBV29-1 and TRBJ1-2; a possible D gene is TRBD1 (6 bases). CDR1 SQVTM and CDR2 ANQGSEA come from the germline V gene. The CDR3 totals 11 residues. Trimming removed 5 bases at V and 7 bases at J, with 11 bases between. In nucleotides, the CDR3 is TGCAGCGTTAAAAGGGGGTCTGGCTACACCTTC. Translated, it gives CSVKRGSGYTF.

This clone was detected only a few times. The chain joins TRBV30 to TRBJ2-3, with 7 bases aligning to TRBD2. Losses at the gene ends were 4 bases for V and 1 base for J; bases not matched to a gene: 2. Germline CDR1 and CDR2: GTSNPN and SVGIG (reference sequence). The CDR3 spans 13 residues. The CDR3 here is CAWTGLGTDTQYF. In DNA form, the CDR3 reads TGTGCCTGGACCGGACTAGGCACAGATACGCAGTATTTT.

The CDR3 protein is CASRLVSSYNSPLHF. CDR3 nucleotides: TGTGCCAGCAGGCTCGTGAGCTCCTATAATTCACCCCTCCACTTT. The chain combines TRBV6-1 with TRBJ1-6; D is unresolved. CDR3 length: 15 amino acids. V was pared by 6 bases and J by 0 bases, with 9 bases between. Germline CDR1 reads MNHNS; CDR2 reads SASEGT.

This clone was picked up a small number of times. This chain uses TRBV4-1 with TRBJ2-4, with TRBD2 as a possible D gene (6 bases). CDR1 is MGHRA, CDR2 YSYEKL, per germline. The CDR3 contains 19 residues. Trimming left V 3 bases short and J 0 bases short, with 21 bases between. CDR3 DNA sequence: TGCGCCAGCAGCCAGTCCACGGAGGGAGGCAAGCTAGCCAAAAACATTCAGTACTTC. As protein: CASSQSTEGGKLAKNIQYF.

The table lists this clone with a few counts. This chain uses TRBV2 with TRBJ2-3; TRBD2 matches at 8 bases. CDR1 and CDR2 (germline): SNHLY, FYNNEI. The J segment lost 3 bases and the V segment lost 8 bases, leaving 7 bases of the junction unmatched. This CDR3 has 14 residues. The CDR3 DNA is TGTGCCAGCGCCCCGGGACTAGGTACAGATACGCAGTATTTT. Amino acids: CASAPGLGTDTQYF.

This chain uses TRBV7-2 with TRBJ1-4; D unresolved. CDR1 SGHTA and CDR2 FQGNSA come from the germline V gene. The germline V and J ends were trimmed by 5 bases and 8 bases, with 15 bases remaining between them. This CDR3 contains 14 residues. In DNA, the CDR3 is TGTGCCAGCAGCGCCCTTGCGGGGTACGAAAAACTGTTTTTT. Amino acids: CASSALAGYEKLFF.

This rearrangement joins TRBV18 to TRBJ1-5; 7 bases are shared with TRBD1. CDR1 KGHSH and CDR2 LQKENI come from the germline V gene. V was pared by 2 bases and J by 4 bases, with 5 bases of the junction left unmatched. CDR3 size: 15 residues. CDR3 region: CASSPFPTGNQPQHF. The CDR3 nucleotides are TGTGCCAGCTCACCATTTCCGACAGGGAATCAGCCCCAGCATTTT.

A few counts support this clone. This sequence joins TRBV30 and TRBJ1-5; TRBD1 agrees at 7 bases. V was clipped by 2 bases and J by 3 bases; unmatched bases: 4. CDR1 and CDR2 from the germline V gene are GTSNPN and SVGIG (reference sequence). The CDR3 length is 14 residues. The CDR3 region is CAWSLGQINQPQHF. The DNA of the CDR3 is TGTGCCTGGAGTTTGGGACAGATCAATCAGCCCCAGCATTTT. Combining the CDR3 with reference TRBV30 and TRBJ1-5 gives the whole variable domain SQTIHQWPATLVQPVGSPLSLECTVEGTSNPNLYWYRQAAGRGLQLLFYSVGIGQISSEVPQNLSASRPQDRQFILSSKKLLLSDSGFYLCAWSLGQINQPQHFGDGTRLSIL.

Only a few counts were recorded for this clone. The chain recombines TRBV5-1 with TRBJ2-3, with a possible D match to TRBD2 (5 bases). The V gene lost 0 bases and the J gene lost 0 bases, with 11 bases spanning the gap. There are 16 residues in the CDR3. CDR1 is SGHRS, CDR2 YFSETQ, per germline. CDR3 DNA: TGCGCCAGCAGCTTGGCCTTGAGGGTTAGCACAGATACGCAGTATTTT. Its translation: CASSLALRVSTDTQYF.

This clone was counted only a few times. The chain couples TRBV30 to TRBJ1-4, with TRBD1 matching over 7 bases. This CDR3 contains 13 residues. From germline, CDR1 is GTSNPN and CDR2 SVGIG (reference sequence). After removal of 2 bases from V and 4 bases from J, the junction contained 1 base not matched to a gene. CDR3 in amino acids: CAWSWDSNEKLFF. The CDR3 DNA sequence: TGTGCCTGGAGTTGGGACAGTAATGAAAAACTGTTTTTT.

The chain recombines TRBV7-8 with TRBJ2-1; 8 bases are shared with TRBD2. Per the germline V gene, CDR1 is SGHVS and CDR2 is FQNEAQ. CDR3 length: 14 residues. Germline trimming cut 4 bases from V and 8 bases from J; bases unmatched to any gene: 7. The chain's CDR3 is CASSSGTSYDEQFF. The DNA for the CDR3 is TGTGCCAGCAGCTCCGGGACTAGTTATGATGAGCAGTTCTTC.

V gene TRBV18 combines with J gene TRBJ2-5; maybe TRBD1 (8 bases). CDR3 length equals 16 residues. Germline CDR1 is KGHSH and CDR2 is LQKENI. V lost 0 bases, J lost 5 bases, and 16 bases lay in between. This CDR3 reads CASSPPNRGGQETQYF. The DNA for the CDR3 is TGTGCCAGCTCACCACCGAACAGGGGGGGACAGGAGACCCAGTACTTC.

The rearrangement joins TRBV7-9 to TRBJ2-5, with 7 bases that match TRBD2. The germline CDR1 and CDR2 sequences are SEHNR and FQNEAQ (reference sequence). The ends lost 1 base at V and 5 bases at J; junction bases unmatched: 4. This CDR3 spans 14 amino acids. The CDR3 region is CASSLGDYTETQYF. The CDR3 nucleotides read TGTGCCAGCAGCTTAGGGGACTATACTGAGACCCAGTACTTC.

This clone was found a few times. J is TRBJ2-1 and V is TRBV30; D is unclear. V was pared by 2 bases and J by 0 bases, with 5 bases between. The germline gives CDR1 GTSNPN, CDR2 SVGIG (reference sequence). The CDR3 consists of 13 residues. The CDR3 is CAWSLNSYNEQFF. The CDR3 DNA is TGTGCCTGGAGTTTAAACTCCTACAATGAGCAGTTCTTC.

V gene TRBV5-1 combines with J gene TRBJ1-5; 9 bases map to TRBD1. Trimming cost V 4 bases and J 6 bases; bases outside gene matches: 8. Germline V gives CDR1 SGHRS, CDR2 YFSETQ. This CDR3 contains 15 residues. CDR3 coding DNA: TGCGCCAGCAGCCCACAGACAGGGGGTGGTCAGCCCCAGCATTTT. Its protein product is CASSPQTGGGQPQHF.

The CDR3, as DNA: TGTGCCAGCAGTGAAATGGGACTAAACTATGGCTACACCTTC. Translated, it gives CASSEMGLNYGYTF. The chain combines TRBV6-1 with TRBJ1-2; a weak D match, TRBD1 (5 bases). The CDR3 consists of 14 residues. The germline V gene encodes CDR1 MNHNS and CDR2 SASEGT. With 2 bases removed from V and 2 bases from J, the gap between germline ends came to 9 bases.

This clone was picked up one time. The V gene is TRBV6-1, the J gene TRBJ1-1, with 7 positions matching TRBD1. This CDR3 has 13 amino acids. V trimming: 1 base; J trimming: 8 bases; junction bases outside the gene matches: 4. Germline V gene data show CDR1 as MNHNS and CDR2 as SASEGT. CDR3 sequence (DNA): TGTGCCAGCAGTGAAGTCGACAGGGCGGAAGCTTTCTTT. Its translation is CASSEVDRAEAFF.

The V call is TRBV10-3, the J call TRBJ1-3; possibly TRBD1 for D (5 bases). The CDR3 runs to 14 residues. V lost 0 bases, J lost 2 bases, and 5 bases lay in between. Looked up from germline, CDR1 is ENHRY and CDR2 is SYGVKD. CDR3 DNA: TGTGCCATCAGTGAGTCAGGGGCTGGAAACACCATATATTTT. This gives the protein CAISESGAGNTIYF.

As regards this clone: Other DNA sequences in the sample encode the same CDR3. This sequence joins TRBV5-1 and TRBJ2-1; D unresolved. Trimming removed 3 bases from V and 7 bases from J, with 5 bases in between. Germline CDR1 reads SGHRS; CDR2 reads YFSETQ. There are 11 residues in the CDR3. The CDR3 DNA is TGCGCCAGCAGCTCCCAAAATGAGCAGTTCTTC. Protein sequence: CASSSQNEQFF.

This clone has more than one count but fewer than ten. The V and J genes are TRBV7-9 and TRBJ1-1, with TRBD1 matching 9 bases. This CDR3 is built from 13 residues. The J segment lost 10 bases and the V segment lost 5 bases, leaving 8 bases of the junction unmatched. CDR1 and CDR2 from the germline V gene are SEHNR and FQNEAQ (reference sequence). The CDR3 loop reads CASSETGGVSAFF. The CDR3, as DNA: TGTGCCAGCAGCGAAACAGGGGGCGTTTCAGCTTTCTTT.

This clone occurred once. The CDR3, as DNA: TGTGCCAGCAGCCAACAACTAGTTCTGAATGAGCAGTTCTTC. Amino acids: CASSQQLVLNEQFF. The V and J genes are TRBV14 and TRBJ2-1, with TRBD2 as a possible D gene (5 bases). V lost 2 bases, J lost 7 bases, and 12 bases lay in between. CDR1 is SGHDN and CDR2 is FVKESK in the germline V gene. This CDR3 comprises 14 residues.

V usage is TRBV27 and J usage is TRBJ1-2; 12 nucleotides agree with TRBD1. J lost 7 bases, V lost 6 bases, and 6 bases had no gene match. Germline CDR1 is MNHEY and CDR2 is SMNVEV (reference sequence). CDR3 length: 14 amino acids. CDR3 DNA sequence: TGTGCCAGCAGATGGGACAGGGGGCTGGGTGGCTACACCTTC. It codes for CASRWDRGLGGYTF.

This clone was recorded a few times. J is TRBJ2-6 and V is TRBV4-1, with a weak D call TRBD1 (5 bases). The germline V and J ends were trimmed by 9 bases and 3 bases, with 6 bases remaining between them. The CDR3 spans 12 residues. Germline CDR1 reads MGHRA; CDR2 reads YSYEKL. CDR3 sequence: CASRGGANVLTF. Here the CDR3 DNA reads TGCGCCAGTAGGGGTGGGGCCAACGTCCTGACTTTC.

In this sample, this clone turned up a few times. V usage is TRBV25-1 and J usage is TRBJ2-7; 10 nucleotides match TRBD1. With 3 bases clipped from V and 2 bases from J, the junction kept 4 bases outside the gene matches. The germline V gene has CDR1 MGHDK and CDR2 SYGVNS. This CDR3 has 15 residues. CDR3 in amino acids: CASSDPGTGAYEQYF. As DNA, the CDR3 is TGTGCCAGCAGTGATCCCGGGACAGGGGCCTACGAGCAGTACTTC.